Here is one T cell receptor (beta chain) with its context. CDR1 and CDR2 from the germline V gene are LNHDA and SQIVND (reference sequence). This CDR3 has 14 residues. Trimming removed 3 bases from V and 0 bases from J, with 8 bases in between. Using immunoSEQ multiplex PCR, the repertoire was profiled, and TCRdb retains in-frame clones only, with some absent. The data show around 75,000 clones, 85% to 95% seen once. The data were obtained in a study of control samples from healthy donors and cancer patients. The material sequenced was blood. The sequence derives from a woman aged 55-70 years in good health. The chain joins TRBV19 to TRBJ1-1; TRBD1 might be the D (5 bases). The CDR3 region has the DNA TGTGCCAGTAGTATGACCAGGGTGAACACTGAAGCTTTCTTT. The encoded protein is CASSMTRVNTEAFF. The full variable domain, its missing parts supplied by reference TRBV19 and TRBJ1-1, is DGGITQSPKYLFRKEGQNVTLSCEQNLNHDAMYWYRQDPGQGLRLIYYSQIVNDFQKGDIAEGYSVSREKKESFPLTVTSAQKNPTAFYLCASSMTRVNTEAFFGQGTRLTVV.